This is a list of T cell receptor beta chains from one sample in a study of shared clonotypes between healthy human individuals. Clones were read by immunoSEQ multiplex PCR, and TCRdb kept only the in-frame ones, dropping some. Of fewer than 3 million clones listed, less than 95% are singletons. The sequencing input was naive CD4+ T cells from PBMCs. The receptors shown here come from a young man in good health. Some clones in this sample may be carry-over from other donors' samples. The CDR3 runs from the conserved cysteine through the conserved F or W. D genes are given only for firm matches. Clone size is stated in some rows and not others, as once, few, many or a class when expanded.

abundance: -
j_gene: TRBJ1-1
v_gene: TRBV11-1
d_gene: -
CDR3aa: CASSPRRGTEAFF
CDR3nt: TGTGCCAGCAGCCCCCGTAGAGGAACTGAAGCTTTCTTT

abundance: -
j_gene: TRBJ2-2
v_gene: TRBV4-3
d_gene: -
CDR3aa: CASSQVYRGGGELFF
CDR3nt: TGCGCCAGCAGCCAAGTATATCGGGGTGGCGGGGAGCTGTTTTTT

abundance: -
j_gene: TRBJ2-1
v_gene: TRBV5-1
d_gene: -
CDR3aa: CASSFPSDEQFF
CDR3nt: TGCGCCAGCAGCTTCCCCTCGGATGAGCAGTTCTTC

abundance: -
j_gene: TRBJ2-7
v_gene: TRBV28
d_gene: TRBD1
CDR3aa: CASSLTPGQNYEQYF
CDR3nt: TGTGCCAGCAGCCTTACCCCGGGACAGAACTACGAGCAGTACTTC

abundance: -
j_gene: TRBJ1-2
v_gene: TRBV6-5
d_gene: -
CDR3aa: CASRPYGQGGDGYTF
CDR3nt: TGTGCCAGCAGACCTTATGGACAAGGAGGGGACGGCTACACCTTC

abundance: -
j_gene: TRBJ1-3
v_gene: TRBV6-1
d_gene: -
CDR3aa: CESEGGSGNTIYF
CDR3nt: TGTGAATCGGAGGGGGGCTCTGGAAACACCATATATTTT

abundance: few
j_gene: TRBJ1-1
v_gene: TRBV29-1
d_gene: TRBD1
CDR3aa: CSVGTGITEAFF
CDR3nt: TGCAGCGTTGGGACAGGAATCACTGAAGCTTTCTTT

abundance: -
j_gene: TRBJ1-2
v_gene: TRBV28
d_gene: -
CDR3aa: CASRIIGANYGYTF
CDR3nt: TGTGCCAGCAGGATAATCGGAGCTAACTATGGCTACACCTTC

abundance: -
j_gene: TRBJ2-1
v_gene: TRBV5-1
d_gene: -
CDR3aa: CASSPRPGPQNEQFF
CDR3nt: TGCGCCAGCAGCCCACGACCGGGCCCCCAAAATGAGCAGTTCTTC

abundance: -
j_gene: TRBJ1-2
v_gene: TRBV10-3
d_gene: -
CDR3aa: CAISESTGPKNYGYTF
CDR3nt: TGTGCCATCAGTGAGTCGACGGGGCCAAAAAACTATGGCTACACCTTC

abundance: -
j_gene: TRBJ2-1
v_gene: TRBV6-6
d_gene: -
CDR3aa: CASSPRGSVAEQFF
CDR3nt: TGTGCCAGCAGTCCAAGGGGGTCGGTAGCCGAGCAGTTCTTC

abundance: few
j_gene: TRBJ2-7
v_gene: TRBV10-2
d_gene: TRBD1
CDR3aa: CASHRGQGRYEQYF
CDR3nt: TGCGCCAGCCACCGCGGACAGGGAAGGTACGAGCAGTACTTC

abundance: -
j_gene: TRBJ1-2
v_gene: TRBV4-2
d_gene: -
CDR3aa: CASSQPGGDFGSGYTF
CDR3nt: TGTGCCAGCAGCCAACCTGGGGGGGATTTTGGAAGTGGCTACACCTTC

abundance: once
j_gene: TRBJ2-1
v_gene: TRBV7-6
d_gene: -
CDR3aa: CASSLGQNPGNEQFF
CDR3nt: TGTGCCAGCAGCTTAGGCCAGAACCCGGGGAATGAGCAGTTCTTC

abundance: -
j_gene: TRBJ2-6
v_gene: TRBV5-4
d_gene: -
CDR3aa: CASSRSSGANVLTF
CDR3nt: TGTGCCAGCAGCCGTAGCTCTGGGGCCAACGTCCTGACTTTC

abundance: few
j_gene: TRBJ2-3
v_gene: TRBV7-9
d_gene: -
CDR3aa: CASSLDTDTQYF
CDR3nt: TGTGCCAGCAGCTTAGACACAGATACGCAGTATTTT

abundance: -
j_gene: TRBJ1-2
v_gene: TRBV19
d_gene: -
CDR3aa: CASSDRGSTLYGYTF
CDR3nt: TGTGCCAGTAGTGACCGGGGATCTACTCTCTATGGCTACACCTTC